The 8 T cell receptor beta chains listed next were all sequenced from one sample in a study of blood T cell repertoires in COVID-19. Assay: immunoSEQ multiplex PCR; the TCRdb copy retains only in-frame clones and omits some. The table records about 39,000 clones, around 87% of them present only once. The sample was peripheral blood. These receptors were obtained from a man between 50 and 59 years old with active or convalescent COVID-19.

The V call is TRBV6-1, the J call TRBJ2-7; tentative D call: TRBD1 (5 bases). From germline, CDR1 is MNHNS and CDR2 SASEGT. Trimming removed 2 bases at V and 0 bases at J, with 11 bases between. The CDR3 extends over 15 amino acids. As DNA, the CDR3 is TGTGCCAGCAGTGAATACGCGACAGTCTCCTACGAGCAGTACTTC. This encodes CASSEYATVSYEQYF.

The rearrangement links TRBV14 to TRBJ2-2; 8 positions match TRBD1. V dropped 4 bases and J dropped 6; count of bases not matched to a gene: 7. CDR3 length: 15 residues. Per germline, CDR1 SGHDN and CDR2 FVKESK. The CDR3 region has the DNA TGTGCCAGCAGCCGACAGGGGTTCTCGTCCGGGGAGCTGTTTTTT. Its protein product is CASSRQGFSSGELFF.

The chain uses TRBV12-5 and TRBJ2-2; D perhaps matches TRBD1 (6 bases). Germline CDR1 LGHNT, CDR2 FRNRAP. The CDR3 contains 14 residues. CDR3 sequence (DNA): TGTGCAAGGATGGGACAACTGAACACCGGGGAGCTGTTTTTT. It is translated as CARMGQLNTGELFF.

The CDR3 is CASSRTSGKYEQYF. The CDR3 DNA reads as TGTGCCAGCAGCAGGACTAGCGGGAAATACGAGCAGTACTTC. The chain couples TRBV5-4 to TRBJ2-7; 12 bases match TRBD2. The V segment lost 4 bases and the J segment 4 bases; nucleotides outside the gene matches: 3. CDR1 is SGHNT, CDR2 YYREEE, per germline (reference sequence). The CDR3 length is 14 residues.

This rearrangement joins TRBV5-4 to TRBJ2-2, with D possibly being TRBD1 (6 bases). This CDR3 region has 13 residues. Germline lookup yields CDR1 SGHNT and CDR2 YYREEE (reference sequence). V lost 2 bases, J lost 6 bases, and 8 bases lay in between. The CDR3: CASSLQGPGELFF. CDR3 in DNA: TGTGCCAGCAGCTTACAGGGACCCGGGGAGCTGTTTTTT.

This sequence joins TRBV6-5 and TRBJ2-7, with a possible D match to TRBD1 (5 bases). CDR3 length: 14 residues. Germline lookup yields CDR1 MNHEY and CDR2 SVGAGI. The germline V and J ends were trimmed by 7 bases and 6 bases, with 19 bases remaining between them. DNA for the CDR3: TGTGCCAGCACGCAGGGTGGGGTATCACTCGAGCAGTACTTC. Encoded protein: CASTQGGVSLEQYF.

The chain is built from TRBV19 and TRBJ2-1, with 7 bases matching TRBD2. There are 16 residues in the CDR3. Germline CDR1 reads LNHDA; CDR2 reads SQIVND (reference sequence). J lost 5 bases, V lost 2 bases, and 9 bases had no gene match. This chain's CDR3 is CASSILTAGPNNEQFF. The CDR3 DNA reads TGTGCCAGTAGTATATTGACAGCGGGACCGAACAATGAGCAGTTCTTC. The complete variable domain, with remaining parts taken from reference TRBV19 and TRBJ2-1, reads DGGITQSPKYLFRKEGQNVTLSCEQNLNHDAMYWYRQDPGQGLRLIYYSQIVNDFQKGDIAEGYSVSREKKESFPLTVTSAQKNPTAFYLCASSILTAGPNNEQFFGPGTRLTVL.

The chain uses TRBV19 and TRBJ2-2; possibly TRBD1 for D (6 bases). The CDR3 is made up of 14 amino acids. Looked up from germline, CDR1 is LNHDA and CDR2 is SQIVND (reference sequence). The germline V and J ends were trimmed by 4 bases and 7 bases, with 13 bases remaining between them. Here the CDR3 reads CASSSTGWGGELFF. The DNA of the CDR3 is TGTGCCAGTAGTAGCACAGGGTGGGGCGGGGAGCTGTTTTTT.